Listed below are T cell receptor beta chains from one sample, sequenced in a study of PD-1 blockade in classical Hodgkin lymphoma. Sequencing was performed with immunoSEQ multiplex PCR; in TCRdb, only in-frame clones are kept and a portion is missing. The top ten hold 6.3% of the sample, which has roughly 20,000 clones, approximately 84% seen once. Sequenced material: peripheral blood mononuclear cells (PBMCs), taken at baseline. These receptor sequences come from a human donor with classical Hodgkin lymphoma. Each CDR3 is given with its conserved first and last residue. Each record gives: clone size, V gene, J gene, D gene, CDR3 protein, CDR3 DNA. The D gene is left open where the match is weak. Clone size is stated in some rows and not others, as once, few, many or a class when expanded.

>-|TRBV5-6|TRBJ1-6|TRBD1
CASSLVRTGRAGSPLHF
TGTGCCAGCAGCTTGGTAAGGACAGGGCGGGCCGGATCACCCCTCCACTTT
>few|TRBV7-9|TRBJ1-1|-
CASSSLGGLMNTEAFF
TGTGCCAGCAGCTCCCTTGGGGGCTTAATGAACACTGAAGCTTTCTTT
>-|TRBV7-9|TRBJ2-7|-
CASSLGSYEQYF
TGTGCCAGCAGCTTAGGTTCCTACGAGCAGTACTTC
>-|TRBV2|TRBJ2-7|-
CASSVTIYEQYF
TGTGCCAGCAGTGTGACAATATACGAGCAGTACTTC
>-|TRBV5-4|TRBJ2-2|TRBD1
CASSLEQGVNTGELFF
TGTGCCAGCAGCTTGGAACAGGGGGTGAACACCGGGGAGCTGTTTTTT
>-|TRBV28|TRBJ1-1|-
CASIAAGLGAEAFF
TGTGCCAGCATTGCCGCCGGCCTCGGGGCTGAAGCTTTCTTT
>once|TRBV27|TRBJ2-6|-
CASSLKGTGANVLTF
TGTGCCAGCAGTTTAAAGGGGACTGGGGCCAACGTCCTGACTTTC
>-|TRBV19|TRBJ2-4|TRBD2
CASSVRSGGREYF
TGTGCCAGTAGTGTTAGAAGCGGGGGGAGGGAGTACTTC
>few|TRBV19|TRBJ2-3|-
CASSLQGTAGDTQYF
TGTGCCAGTAGTCTCCAAGGGACTGCCGGGGATACGCAGTATTTT
>-|TRBV5-5|TRBJ2-5|TRBD1
CASSLGSLRDRARQETQYF
TGTGCCAGCAGCTTGGGATCTCTGAGGGACAGGGCCCGCCAAGAGACCCAGTACTTC
>-|TRBV11-2|TRBJ2-7|TRBD1
CASRRTGSSYEQYF
TGTGCCAGCCGCAGGACAGGGAGCTCCTACGAGCAGTACTTC
>-|TRBV7-9|TRBJ2-2|-
CASTERAGELFF
TGTGCCAGCACCGAACGGGCCGGGGAGCTGTTTTTT
>few|TRBV6-6|TRBJ1-1|TRBD1
CASRDRDSFNTEAFF
TGTGCCAGCAGAGATCGGGACAGCTTTAACACTGAAGCTTTCTTT
>-|TRBV5-4|TRBJ2-7|TRBD1
CASSFQGASYEQYF
TGTGCCAGCAGCTTTCAGGGGGCGTCCTACGAGCAGTACTTC
>-|TRBV19|TRBJ2-1|-
CASSTASYNEQFF
TGTGCCAGTAGTACCGCATCCTACAATGAGCAGTTCTTC
>-|TRBV28|TRBJ1-4|-
CASSLGGATNEKLFF
TGTGCCAGCAGCTTGGGCGGGGCAACTAATGAAAAACTGTTTTTT
>-|TRBV4-3|TRBJ1-6|-
CASSQGGRDNSPLHF
TGCGCCAGCAGCCAAGGGGGCAGGGATAATTCACCCCTCCACTTT
>-|TRBV7-2|TRBJ1-1|-
CASSSLGGNTEAFF
TGTGCCAGCAGCTCTCTTGGGGGGAACACTGAAGCTTTCTTT
>-|TRBV7-6|TRBJ2-3|-
CASSPRSGGTDTQYF
TGTGCCAGCAGCCCACGATCAGGAGGCACAGATACGCAGTATTTT
>-|TRBV30|TRBJ1-6|-
CAWSRARGDSPLHF
TGTGCCTGGAGTCGGGCCCGAGGAGATTCACCCCTCCACTTT
>few|TRBV7-9|TRBJ2-1|-
CASSLPGARNNEQFF
TGTGCCAGCAGCCTCCCGGGGGCGCGAAACAATGAGCAGTTCTTC
>-|TRBV11-1|TRBJ2-5|-
CASSFVAGSQETQYF
TGTGCCAGCAGCTTTGTCGCGGGGAGCCAAGAGACCCAGTACTTC
>-|TRBV28|TRBJ2-1|-
CASSPDSPNEQFF
TGTGCCAGCAGCCCAGACAGCCCCAATGAGCAGTTCTTC
>once|TRBV30|TRBJ1-5|TRBD1
CAWSVPGTGSNQPQHF
TGTGCCTGGAGTGTACCTGGGACAGGATCCAATCAGCCCCAGCATTTT
>-|TRBV11-2|TRBJ1-3|-
CASSPREGGSGNTIYF
TGTGCCAGCAGCCCCCGGGAAGGGGGGTCTGGAAACACCATATATTTT
>-|TRBV4-2|TRBJ1-6|TRBD1
CASSRSGDSSYNSPLHF
TGTGCCAGCAGCCGATCGGGGGACAGCTCCTATAATTCACCCCTCCACTTT
>-|TRBV29-1|TRBJ1-1|-
CSWGTGNTEAFF
TGCAGTTGGGGGACGGGGAACACTGAAGCTTTCTTT
>-|TRBV2|TRBJ2-1|-
CATRLGPSYNEQFF
TGTGCCACCCGATTAGGTCCCTCCTACAATGAGCAGTTCTTC
>-|TRBV4-3|TRBJ2-7|TRBD2
CASSQEAGGPPTAQYF
TGCGCCAGCAGCCAAGAGGCGGGGGGGCCCCCCACTGCGCAGTACTTC
>-|TRBV10-3|TRBJ1-2|-
CAITEWQGNPNYNGYTF
TGTGCCATCACCGAGTGGCAGGGGAACCCAAACTATAATGGCTACACCTTC
>-|TRBV4-2|TRBJ2-1|TRBD2
CASSPLLAGGGNEQFF
TGTGCCAGCAGCCCGTTACTAGCGGGGGGAGGAAATGAGCAGTTCTTC
>-|TRBV7-9|TRBJ2-7|-
CASSLSHGGVYEQYF
TGTGCCAGCAGCTTATCTCACGGGGGAGTCTACGAGCAGTACTTC
>-|TRBV9|TRBJ1-1|-
CASSVAAPSTEAFF
TGTGCCAGCAGCGTAGCTGCCCCGAGCACTGAAGCTTTCTTT
>-|TRBV7-9|TRBJ1-4|-
CASGQTGSNEKLFF
TGTGCCAGCGGCCAAACAGGGTCTAATGAAAAACTGTTTTTT
>-|TRBV5-6|TRBJ1-1|-
CASSFVGADTEAFF
TGTGCCAGCAGCTTCGTGGGGGCAGACACTGAAGCTTTCTTT
>-|TRBV10-3|TRBJ1-1|TRBD1
CAISPGQGIRNTEAFF
TGTGCCATCAGTCCGGGACAGGGGATAAGGAACACTGAAGCTTTCTTT
>once|TRBV7-3|TRBJ1-1|-
CASSLEGMNTEAFF
TGTGCCAGCAGCTTAGAGGGGATGAACACTGAAGCTTTCTTT
>-|TRBV6-5|TRBJ1-6|-
CASIGQNNSPLHF
TGTGCCAGCATCGGACAGAATAATTCACCCCTCCACTTT
>-|TRBV11-2|TRBJ2-5|-
CASSSSGGSETQYF
TGTGCCAGCAGCTCATCAGGGGGGAGTGAGACCCAGTACTTC
>-|TRBV11-2|TRBJ2-6|-
CASIPRGARSGANVLTF
TGTGCCAGCATTCCCAGGGGAGCCCGCTCTGGGGCCAACGTCCTGACTTTC
>-|TRBV27|TRBJ2-2|-
CASSLRVERGELFF
TGTGCCAGCAGTTTACGAGTGGAGCGGGGGGAGCTGTTTTTT
>-|TRBV27|TRBJ2-4|-
CASSFMGLAKNIQYF
TGTGCCAGCAGTTTTATGGGCTTAGCCAAAAACATTCAGTACTTC
>-|TRBV7-2|TRBJ1-1|-
CASSLTSYQAFF
TGTGCCAGCAGCTTAACGTCGTACCAAGCTTTCTTT
>once|TRBV19|TRBJ2-3|-
CASSIDAPPQYF
TGTGCCAGTAGTATCGATGCCCCGCCGCAGTATTTT
>-|TRBV7-6|TRBJ2-5|TRBD2
CASSFNSAAGAETQYF
TGTGCCAGCAGCTTCAATTCGGCCGCGGGAGCAGAGACCCAGTACTTC
>-|TRBV28|TRBJ2-1|-
CASSPPDLHNEQFF
TGTGCCAGCAGTCCCCCGGACCTACACAATGAGCAGTTCTTC
>few|TRBV7-2|TRBJ2-1|-
CASSSDQREQFF
TGTGCCAGCAGCTCGGACCAGCGGGAGCAGTTCTTC
>-|TRBV4-1|TRBJ1-3|-
CASQLTPTGNTIYF
TGCGCCAGCCAACTTACCCCTACTGGAAACACCATATATTTT
>-|TRBV28|TRBJ2-3|TRBD2
CASSLRTSGGVVPSTDTQYF
TGTGCCAGCAGTTTACGGACTAGCGGGGGCGTCGTTCCTAGCACAGATACGCAGTATTTT
>-|TRBV9|TRBJ1-5|-
CASSVGGRVDQPQHF
TGTGCCAGCAGCGTCGGAGGTAGGGTAGATCAGCCCCAGCATTTT
>-|TRBV5-1|TRBJ2-1|-
CASSLGGGGTYNEQFF
TGCGCCAGCAGCTTGGGGGGCGGCGGGACTTACAATGAGCAGTTCTTC
>-|TRBV11-2|TRBJ2-7|TRBD1
CASSQDRVHEQYF
TGTGCCAGCAGCCAGGACAGGGTCCACGAGCAGTACTTC
>few|TRBV9|TRBJ1-1|-
CASSVGPVVSPYMNTEAFF
TGTGCCAGCAGCGTAGGGCCAGTTGTATCGCCATACATGAACACTGAAGCTTTCTTT
>-|TRBV7-2|TRBJ2-2|TRBD1
CASSPGTGIVGELFF
TGTGCCAGCAGCCCGGGGACAGGGATCGTCGGGGAGCTGTTTTTT
>-|TRBV27|TRBJ2-5|TRBD2
CASSLLAGKETQYF
TGTGCCAGCAGTTTACTAGCGGGGAAAGAGACCCAGTACTTC
>-|TRBV11-2|TRBJ1-1|TRBD1
CASSPRQGLNTEAFF
TGTGCCAGCAGCCCTCGACAGGGTTTGAACACTGAAGCTTTCTTT
>-|TRBV28|TRBJ1-5|TRBD1
CASSPTGQGNQPQHF
TGTGCCAGCAGTCCTACCGGACAGGGAAATCAGCCCCAGCATTTT
>-|TRBV4-1|TRBJ1-5|-
CASSQKGSGNQPQHF
TGCGCCAGCAGCCAAAAGGGGAGCGGCAATCAGCCCCAGCATTTT
>-|TRBV9|TRBJ1-2|-
CASSVELAGGYGYTF
TGTGCCAGCAGCGTAGAGTTGGCGGGAGGCTATGGCTACACCTTC
>-|TRBV7-9|TRBJ1-1|-
CASSGRRGSSPQPTEAFF
TGTGCCAGCAGCGGACGTCGGGGGTCATCACCTCAGCCCACTGAAGCTTTCTTT